This TCR beta chain was retrieved from a study of blood T cell repertoires in COVID-19. Looking at the study overall: PBMCs, B-cell-depleted T cells, or T cells were the source of the cDNA or gDNA that made up the material.

This CDR3 has 15 amino acids. Germline lookup yields CDR1 SGHVS and CDR2 FQNEAQ. The junction had 7 bases not matched to a gene; V was cut back by 5 bases and J by 2 bases. The table came from immunoSEQ multiplex PCR; TCRdb's copy has only in-frame clones and leaves some out. The sample lists fewer than 250,000 clones, approximately 82% occurring once. Input material: peripheral blood. V and J are TRBV7-8 and TRBJ1-2, with 8 bases lining up with TRBD1. The sequence derives from a man aged 45-60 years with active or convalescent COVID-19. CDR3 loop: CASSSQGQVNYGYTF. In DNA, the CDR3 is TGTGCCAGCAGCAGTCAGGGACAGGTCAACTATGGCTACACCTTC.